The next 26 T cell receptor beta chains were all read from a single sample in a study of regulatory T cells in long-lasting Graves disease. CDR3-region Arm-PCR and iRepertoire HTBI primers produced the TCR beta libraries. TCRdb reprocessed the multiplex PCR reads via MiXCR and lists one record per CDR3 protein. The table includes 400,000 to 500,000 distinct CDR3 sequences, under 25% detected once. Regarding time point: persistent/refractory GD, antithyroid drugs over 5 years with positive TRAb. From RNA extracted from PBMCs, the TCR library was made. The sequencing here drew on peripheral blood mononuclear cells (PBMCs), taken when the disease was refractory, from a patient treated with antithyroid drugs. The receptors were gathered from a female donor with Graves disease.

About this clonotype itself: One junction end does not reproduce the germline sequence, and a read error may be involved. This chain uses TRBV7-9 with TRBJ1-2; TRBD1 aligns across 7 bases. Germline-derived CDR1 and CDR2 are SEHNR and FQNEAQ (reference sequence). There are 14 residues in the CDR3. CDR3 amino acids: CASSTTGALYDYTF. CDR3 nucleotides: TGTGCCAGCAGCACAACAGGGGCTCTATATGACTACACCTTC. The full variable domain, completed using reference TRBV7-9 and TRBJ1-2, is DTGVSQNPRHKITKRGQNVTFRCDPISEHNRLYWYRQTLGQGPEFLTYFQNEAQLEKSRLLSDRFSAERPKGSFSTLEIQRTEQGDSAMYLCASSTTGALYDYTFGSGTRLTVV.

This clonotype was observed a handful of times. The chain links TRBV12-3 or TRBV12-4 to TRBJ2-2, with D perhaps TRBD2 (5 bases). Trimming cost V 2 bases and J 3 bases, with 10 bases left between them. CDR3 length equals 15 residues. The CDR3 sequence is CASSLSLADTGELFF. The CDR3, as DNA: TGTGCCAGCAGTTTATCCCTAGCCGACACCGGGGAGCTGTTTTTT.

The V call is TRBV6-1, the J call TRBJ2-7; possibly TRBD2 for D (5 bases). Germline V gives CDR1 MNHNS, CDR2 SASEGT. Deletions cut 4 bases from V and 11 bases from J, with 12 bases between. CDR3 size: 11 residues. CDR3 loop: CASSARDVEYF. The CDR3 bases are TGTGCCAGCAGTGCCCGGGATGTCGAGTACTTC.

This clonotype has a handful of counts. This chain joins TRBV20-1 and TRBJ2-7, with D unclear. Deletions cut 4 bases from V and 7 bases from J, with 20 bases between. The germline V gene encodes CDR1 DFQATT and CDR2 SNEGSKA (reference sequence). CDR3 length: 14 amino acids. The CDR3 loop is CSATSSPPPNEQYF. The DNA of the CDR3 is TGCAGTGCTACCAGCTCTCCCCCACCCAATGAGCAGTACTTC.

The V call is TRBV5-1, the J call TRBJ2-4, with D uncertain. Germline V gene sequence: CDR1 SGHRS, CDR2 YFSETQ. The CDR3 consists of 15 residues. V lost 0 bases, J lost 0 bases, and 7 bases lay in between. CDR3 bases: TGCGCCAGCAGCTTGGGTCTGCAAGCCAAAAACATTCAGTACTTC. Protein: CASSLGLQAKNIQYF.

This clonotype was counted ten times or more. The chain couples TRBV4-3 to TRBJ1-6; 10 bases agree with TRBD1. The germline CDR1 and CDR2 sequences are LGHNA and YSLEER. J gave up 9 bases and V 3 bases, and 5 bases lay outside the gene matches. The length of the CDR3 is 15 residues. CDR3 nucleotide sequence: TGCGCCAGCAGCCATCATGACAGGGGGCCTTCACCCCTCCACTTT. This translates into CASSHHDRGPSPLHF.

The chain has TRBV19 and TRBJ1-2, with 8 nucleotides matching TRBD1. The CDR3 spans 14 residues. Looked up from germline, CDR1 is LNHDA and CDR2 is SQIVND (reference sequence). The V gene end was trimmed by 7 bases and the J gene end by 9 bases; junction bases not matched to a gene: 13. CDR3: CASIRTGIPPSYTF. CDR3 sequence (DNA): TGTGCCAGTATCCGGACAGGGATACCGCCAAGCTACACCTTC.

This clonotype was counted ten times or more. The chain has TRBV28 and TRBJ1-6; 7 nucleotides match TRBD1. This CDR3 has 15 residues. Germline V gene sequence: CDR1 MDHEN, CDR2 SYDVKM. The V gene end was trimmed by 5 bases and the J gene end by 10 bases; junction bases not matched to a gene: 11. Here the CDR3 DNA reads TGTGCCAGCAGTCTCCATGCAGGGGGGGAATCACCCCTCCACTTT. It specifies CASSLHAGGESPLHF.

The chain joins TRBV10-3 to TRBJ2-7, with 8 bases lining up with TRBD1. The CDR3 has 14 amino acids. CDR1 and CDR2 from the germline V gene are ENHRY and SYGVKD. V gave up 7 bases and J gave up 5 bases; unmatched junction bases: 10. The CDR3 bases are TGTGCCATCACGGGACAGGTCGGGGCGGACGAGCAGTACTTC. Translation gives CAITGQVGADEQYF.

This clonotype was seen at least ten times. The rearrangement uses TRBV28 and TRBJ2-5, with 12 bases identical to TRBD1. The CDR3 loop spans 16 amino acids. Germline lookup yields CDR1 MDHEN and CDR2 SYDVKM. Trimming took 4 bases from V and 3 from J; bases not matched to a gene: 6. CDR3 region: CASSSGTGGGKETQYF. Written as DNA, the CDR3 is TGTGCCAGCAGTTCCGGGACAGGGGGCGGAAAAGAGACCCAGTACTTC.

The sample holds many counts of this clonotype. The genes are TRBV28 and TRBJ2-4; TRBD2 aligns across 16 bases. Germline V CDR1 and CDR2: MDHEN, SYDVKM. The CDR3 is 17 residues long. V was pared by 6 bases and J by 7 bases, with 9 bases of the junction left unmatched. Written as DNA, the CDR3 is TGTGCCAGCAGCCTTCCGGGACTAGCGGGGGGGAGGAACATTCAGTACTTC. Translating gives CASSLPGLAGGRNIQYF.

The chain employs TRBV19 and TRBJ2-2, with 8 bases fitting TRBD2. The germline V gene has CDR1 LNHDA and CDR2 SQIVND (reference sequence). The junction had 2 bases not matched to a gene; V was cut back by 4 bases and J by 4 bases. The CDR3 spans 14 residues. Here the CDR3 DNA reads TGTGCCAGTAGTACCAGCGGGGGCACCGGGGAGCTGTTTTTT. Encoded protein: CASSTSGGTGELFF.

This clonotype was observed at least ten times. The chain combines TRBV6-1 with TRBJ2-2; 12 bases fit TRBD2. Trimming removed 5 bases from V and 6 bases from J; junction bases left unmatched: 13. The CDR3 loop spans 18 amino acids. CDR1 and CDR2 (germline): MNHNS, SASEGT. In nucleotides, the CDR3 is TGTGCCAGCAGTAAAGGACTAGCGGGGTCGGCAATGGCCGGGGAGCTGTTTTTT. It encodes CASSKGLAGSAMAGELFF.

The rearrangement links TRBV10-3 to TRBJ1-1; weak D call: TRBD1 (5 bases). The ends were cut back, 7 bases at V and 5 bases at J, with 17 bases in the middle. CDR1 and CDR2 (germline): ENHRY, SYGVKD. This CDR3 has 14 amino acids. The CDR3 sequence: CAIKSGVGETEAFF. The CDR3 coding sequence is TGTGCCATCAAGTCCGGGGTGGGGGAGACTGAAGCTTTCTTT.

This clonotype was seen a handful of times. This sequence joins TRBV10-1 and TRBJ1-2; 7 bases agree with TRBD1. V shed 4 bases, J shed 3 bases, and the junction held 5 bases outside the gene matches. Germline assignment: CDR1 WNHNN and CDR2 SYGVQD (reference sequence). CDR3 size: 14 residues. The CDR3 DNA is TGCGCCAGCAGTGGGGACAGAGACTACTATGGCTACACCTTC. Protein: CASSGDRDYYGYTF.

This clonotype was seen only a few times. The chain recombines TRBV7-3 with TRBJ2-2, with 7 nucleotides matching TRBD1. Losses at the gene ends were 6 bases for V and 3 bases for J; bases not matched to a gene: 4. CDR1 SGHTA and CDR2 FQGTGA come from the germline V gene. The CDR3 length is 14 residues. CDR3 nucleotide sequence: TGTGCCAGCAGGACAGGGATGGACACCGGGGAGCTGTTTTTT. Protein: CASRTGMDTGELFF.

This chain joins TRBV9 and TRBJ2-2; D not certain. CDR1 and CDR2 from the germline V gene are SGDLS and YYNGEE. Deletions cut 0 bases from V and 7 bases from J, with 7 bases between. The CDR3 is 13 residues long. The CDR3 nucleotides read TGTGCCAGCAGCGTAGAGTTGTTCGGGGAGCTGTTTTTT. Protein: CASSVELFGELFF.

This clonotype occurred many times. The chain combines TRBV20-1 with TRBJ2-5; no clear D. Germline CDR1 DFQATT, CDR2 SNEGSKA (reference sequence). The CDR3 extends over 13 amino acids. V shed 3 bases and J shed 6 bases, with 14 bases lying between them. The CDR3 DNA reads as TGCAGTGCTAGCTTTGGCAGCCCCCAGACCCAGTACTTC. Its protein is CSASFGSPQTQYF.

Here the CDR3 DNA reads TGTGCCAGCAGCCAGCTTAGCAGCCCCCAGGATTCACCCCTCCACTTT. Amino acid sequence: CASSQLSSPQDSPLHF. V and J are TRBV7-2 and TRBJ1-6; D remains unclear. Germline V gene lookup returns CDR1 SGHTA and CDR2 FQGNSA. V was trimmed by 5 bases and J by 8 bases, leaving 19 bases between them. The CDR3 contains 16 residues.

The chain carries TRBV28 and TRBJ2-3; 7 bases line up with TRBD2. With 8 bases clipped from V and 3 bases from J, the junction kept 8 bases outside the gene matches. The germline CDR1 and CDR2 sequences are MDHEN and SYDVKM. This CDR3 spans 14 amino acids. Here the CDR3 DNA reads TGTGCCAGCTCAACTAGCGAGAGAACAGATACGCAGTATTTT. Its protein product is CASSTSERTDTQYF.

Only a few counts were recorded for this clonotype. The V gene is TRBV3-1, the J gene TRBJ1-2; D call uncertain. Per germline, CDR1 LGHDT and CDR2 YNNKEL (reference sequence). Trimming stripped 4 bases from V and 6 bases from J, with 12 bases between. The length of the CDR3 is 13 residues. CDR3 sequence: CASSRGQAHGYTF. The CDR3 bases are TGTGCCAGCAGCCGCGGGCAGGCCCATGGCTACACCTTC.

The chain couples TRBV2 to TRBJ2-3; D unresolved. The V end was cut by 2 bases, the J end by 1 base, with 7 bases between. The germline CDR1 and CDR2 sequences are SNHLY and FYNNEI. The CDR3 is 14 residues long. The chain's CDR3 is CASSEPGRTDTQYF. The CDR3 DNA reads TGTGCCAGCAGTGAACCGGGCCGCACAGATACGCAGTATTTT.

This chain connects TRBV19 to TRBJ2-7; TRBD1 agrees at 9 bases. The trim removed 7 bases at V and 4 bases at J, leaving 11 bases unmatched. From germline, CDR1 is LNHDA and CDR2 SQIVND (reference sequence). The length of the CDR3 is 15 residues. CDR3 DNA: TGTGCCAGTAAAGCCGGGACAGGGATGCTTTACGAGCAGTACTTC. Protein sequence: CASKAGTGMLYEQYF.

The rearrangement joins TRBV4-1 to TRBJ1-4; D unclear. Per germline, CDR1 MGHRA and CDR2 YSYEKL. V lost 7 bases and J 7 bases, leaving 16 bases between the germline ends. The CDR3 runs to 14 residues. The CDR3 sequence: CASTLSGVGEKLFF. CDR3 nucleotides: TGCGCCAGCACCCTATCTGGGGTGGGTGAAAAACTGTTTTTT.

This clonotype was detected once. J is TRBJ1-3 and V is TRBV15; TRBD1 might be the D (5 bases). The V and J ends lost 2 bases and 2 bases respectively, with 10 bases between them. Per germline, CDR1 LNHNV and CDR2 YYDKDF (reference sequence). The length of the CDR3 is 15 residues. The CDR3 here is CATSRNRGPGNTIYF. The CDR3 DNA sequence: TGTGCCACCAGCAGAAATCGGGGACCTGGAAACACCATATATTTT.

This clonotype was picked up a small number of times. Given a much more abundant clone one base away, this may be a read error. The CDR3, as DNA: TGTGCCAGCAGACCCCCGGCAGCACAAGAGGCCCAGTACTTC. It codes for CASRPPAAQEAQYF. The chain is built from TRBV7-9 and TRBJ2-5; D is uncertain. CDR1 is SEHNR and CDR2 is FQNEAQ in the germline V gene (reference sequence). CDR3 length: 14 residues.